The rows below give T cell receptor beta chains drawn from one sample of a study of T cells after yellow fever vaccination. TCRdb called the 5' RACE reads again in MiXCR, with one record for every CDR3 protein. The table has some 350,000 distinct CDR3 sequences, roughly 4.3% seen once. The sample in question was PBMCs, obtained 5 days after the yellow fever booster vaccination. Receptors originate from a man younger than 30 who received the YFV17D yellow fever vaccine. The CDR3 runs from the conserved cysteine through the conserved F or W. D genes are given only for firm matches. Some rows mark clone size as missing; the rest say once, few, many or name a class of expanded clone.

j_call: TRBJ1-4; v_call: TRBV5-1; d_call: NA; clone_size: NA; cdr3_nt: TGCGCCAGCAGCAACAGCTCTACTAATGAAAAACTGTTTTTT; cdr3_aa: CASSNSSTNEKLFF
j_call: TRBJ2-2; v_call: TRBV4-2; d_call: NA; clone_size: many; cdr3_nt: TGTGCCAGCAGCCAAGATAGGGCCGGGGAGCTGTTTTTT; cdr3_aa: CASSQDRAGELFF
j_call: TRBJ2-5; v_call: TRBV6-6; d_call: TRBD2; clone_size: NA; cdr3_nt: TGTGCCAGCAAGCGGGGGGGTACCCAAGAGACCCAGTACTTC; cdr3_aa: CASKRGGTQETQYF
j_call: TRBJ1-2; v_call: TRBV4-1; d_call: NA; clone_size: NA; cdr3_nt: TGCGCCAGCAGCCCCCAACCAGGACCGAACTATGGCTACACCTTC; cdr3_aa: CASSPQPGPNYGYTF
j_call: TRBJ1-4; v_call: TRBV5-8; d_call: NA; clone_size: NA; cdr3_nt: TGTGCCAGCAGCGGGCGGACAGCAACTAATGAAAAACTGTTTTTT; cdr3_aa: CASSGRTATNEKLFF
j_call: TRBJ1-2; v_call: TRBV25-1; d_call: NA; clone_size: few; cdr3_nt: TGTGCCAGCAGTGACTCCGGGCAGGGAAAAAATGGCTACACCTTC; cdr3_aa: CASSDSGQGKNGYTF
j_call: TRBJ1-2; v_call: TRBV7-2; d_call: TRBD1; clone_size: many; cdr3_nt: TGTGCCAGCAGCCGACCGGGACAGGGGGTTCACACCTTC; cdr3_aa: CASSRPGQGVHTF
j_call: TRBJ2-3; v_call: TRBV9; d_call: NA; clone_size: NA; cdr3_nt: TGTGCCAGCAGCGTAGGGGTGGGAAGCACAGATACGCAGTATTTT; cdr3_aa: CASSVGVGSTDTQYF
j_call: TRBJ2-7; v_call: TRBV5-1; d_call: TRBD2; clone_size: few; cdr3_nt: TGCGCCAGCAGCGATAAGGCGGGGGAAGGCTACGAGCAGTACTTC; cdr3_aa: CASSDKAGEGYEQYF
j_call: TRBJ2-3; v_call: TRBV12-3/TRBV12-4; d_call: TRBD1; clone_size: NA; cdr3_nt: TGTGCCAGCAGTTTTCTCCTCGGACAGGGGGCCGCAGATACGCAGTATTTT; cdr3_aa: CASSFLLGQGAADTQYF
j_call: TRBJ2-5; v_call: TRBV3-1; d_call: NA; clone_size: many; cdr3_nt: TGTGCCAGCAGCCAAGCTGGTGGTGAGACCCAGTACTTC; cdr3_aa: CASSQAGGETQYF
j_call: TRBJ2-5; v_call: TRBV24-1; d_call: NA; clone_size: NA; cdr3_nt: TGTGCCACCAGTGATTCTCCCCCTCGAGATGAGACCCAGTACTTC; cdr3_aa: CATSDSPPRDETQYF
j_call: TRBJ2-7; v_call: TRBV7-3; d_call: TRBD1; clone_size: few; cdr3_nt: TGTGCCAGCAGCTTAGGGGCAGGGGGCCGTGACGAGCAGTACTTC; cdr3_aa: CASSLGAGGRDEQYF
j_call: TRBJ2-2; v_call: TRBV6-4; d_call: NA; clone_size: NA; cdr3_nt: TGTGCCAGCAGTGTGGACGCCGGGGAGCTGTTTTTT; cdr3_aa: CASSVDAGELFF
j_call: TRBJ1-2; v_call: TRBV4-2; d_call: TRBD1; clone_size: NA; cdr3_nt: TGTGCCAGCACCTCTGACAGGGGAAGGGGCTACACCTTC; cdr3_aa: CASTSDRGRGYTF
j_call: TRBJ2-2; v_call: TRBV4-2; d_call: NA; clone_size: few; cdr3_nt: TGTGCCAGCAGCCAAGATGGTTTAGGTACCGGGGAGCTGTTTTTT; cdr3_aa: CASSQDGLGTGELFF